This is a list of T cell receptor beta chains from one sample in a study of blood T cell repertoires in COVID-19. The table came from immunoSEQ multiplex PCR; TCRdb's copy has only in-frame clones and leaves some out. The data show over 30,000 clones, 77% seen once. Sequencing was performed on peripheral blood. These receptors originate from a human donor in a cohort sampled during active COVID-19. The CDR3 runs from the conserved cysteine through the conserved F or W. D genes are given only for firm matches. The size field is filled for only some rows; it gives once, few, many or a size class.

>TRBV5-8|TRBJ1-2|-|-
CASSRIQSLAYGYTF
TGTGCCAGCAGCAGAATCCAGAGCTTAGCCTATGGCTACACCTTC
>TRBV28|TRBJ1-4|TRBD1|-
CASRTLGTGGSSSAKLFF
TGTGCCAGCAGAACTCTCGGGACAGGGGGCTCTTCGTCAGCAAAACTGTTTTTT
>TRBV30|TRBJ1-5|-|-
CAWSHSSNQPQHF
TGTGCCTGGAGTCATTCCAGCAATCAGCCCCAGCATTTT
>TRBV15|TRBJ1-1|TRBD1|-
CATSTGQGSTEAFF
TGTGCCACCAGCACCGGACAGGGGAGCACTGAAGCTTTCTTT
>TRBV3-1/TRBV3-2|TRBJ1-4|-|-
CASSPNLKPGANEKLFF
TGTGCCAGCAGCCCCAACCTAAAGCCAGGGGCTAATGAAAAACTGTTTTTT
>TRBV9|TRBJ2-3|TRBD2|-
CASSVGGASGRDTQYF
TGTGCCAGCAGCGTAGGAGGAGCTAGCGGGAGAGATACGCAGTATTTT
>TRBV2|TRBJ2-2|-|-
CASKSDSANTGELFF
TGTGCCAGCAAAAGCGATTCCGCGAACACCGGGGAGCTGTTTTTT
>TRBV29-1|TRBJ2-1|-|-
CSAPLRVAGNEQFF
TGCAGCGCTCCACTCCGGGTAGCCGGCAATGAGCAGTTCTTC
>TRBV3-1/TRBV3-2|TRBJ2-5|-|-
CASSDLATQQKTQYF
TGTGCCAGCAGCGACCTAGCTACCCAGCAAAAGACCCAGTACTTC
>TRBV6-1|TRBJ2-2|TRBD2|once
CASSEEKRGTGELFF
TGTGCCAGCAGTGAAGAGAAGCGGGGTACCGGGGAGCTGTTTTTT
>TRBV6-1|TRBJ2-7|-|once
CASSERGSYEQYF
TGTGCCAGCAGTGAACGGGGCTCCTACGAGCAGTACTTC
>TRBV7-6|TRBJ2-5|-|once
CASSLAPRGAQETQYF
TGTGCCAGCAGCTTAGCCCCACGCGGGGCCCAAGAGACCCAGTACTTC
>TRBV5-5|TRBJ2-1|TRBD1|-
CASSLEGAGAQFF
TGTGCCAGCAGCTTGGAGGGGGCGGGTGCGCAGTTCTTC
>TRBV30|TRBJ2-1|TRBD2|few
CAWIGLAGGNEQFF
TGTGCCTGGATCGGGCTAGCGGGGGGCAATGAGCAGTTCTTC
>TRBV7-3|TRBJ2-3|-|-
CASSMQGADTQYF
TGTGCCAGCAGCATGCAGGGTGCAGATACGCAGTATTTT
>TRBV7-9|TRBJ1-3|-|-
CASSLAMGGQFGGNTIYF
TGTGCCAGCAGCTTAGCAATGGGTGGACAGTTTGGGGGAAACACCATATATTTT
>TRBV5-4|TRBJ1-6|TRBD1|few
CASSDPGQGVSPLHF
TGTGCCAGCAGCGATCCGGGACAGGGAGTCTCACCCCTCCACTTT
>TRBV4-1|TRBJ1-3|-|once
CASSQGTGTRIRNTIYF
TGCGCCAGCAGCCAAGGGACGGGGACAAGGATACGAAACACCATATATTTT
>TRBV5-4|TRBJ1-6|-|-
CASSLQGGDSPLHF
TGTGCCAGCAGCTTGCAGGGAGGGGATTCACCCCTCCACTTT
>TRBV28|TRBJ1-5|-|-
CASRTGVSNQPQHF
TGTGCCAGCAGAACGGGGGTTAGCAATCAGCCCCAGCATTTT
>TRBV6-4|TRBJ1-1|-|-
CASSDPFTEAFF
TGTGCCAGCAGTGACCCGTTCACTGAAGCTTTCTTT
>TRBV10-3|TRBJ2-7|TRBD2|-
CAISPPGGGFYEQYF
TGTGCCATCAGCCCTCCGGGCGGGGGATTCTACGAGCAGTACTTC
>TRBV19|TRBJ1-1|-|-
CASSINRQGPRNTEAFF
TGTGCCAGTAGTATTAATCGTCAGGGTCCCCGAAACACTGAAGCTTTCTTT
>TRBV19|TRBJ2-5|-|-
CASRRGPGLKETQYF
TGTGCCAGTAGGCGCGGGCCCGGCCTGAAAGAGACCCAGTACTTC
>TRBV6-5|TRBJ2-5|-|-
CASSFSPRQVQETQYF
TGTGCCAGCAGTTTTTCTCCGAGACAGGTTCAAGAGACCCAGTACTTC
>TRBV19|TRBJ2-5|-|-
CASVQPGQETQYF
TGTGCCAGTGTTCAACCCGGCCAAGAGACCCAGTACTTC
>TRBV18|TRBJ1-1|TRBD1|-
CASSPQRTGNEAFF
TGTGCCAGCTCACCTCAAAGGACAGGGAATGAAGCTTTCTTT
>TRBV7-9|TRBJ2-4|-|-
CASRPGSKNIQYF
TGTGCCAGCAGACCCGGGTCCAAAAACATTCAGTACTTC
>TRBV10-3|TRBJ2-7|-|-
CAISAPQVITYEQYF
TGTGCCATCAGTGCGCCGCAGGTGATTACCTACGAGCAGTACTTC
>TRBV19|TRBJ2-7|-|few
CASSMARGIGNEQYF
TGTGCCAGTAGTATGGCGAGAGGGATTGGGAACGAGCAGTACTTC
>TRBV6-5|TRBJ1-6|-|-
CASSRPGGTNSPLHF
TGTGCCAGCAGCCGCCCCGGGGGGACTAATTCACCCCTCCACTTT
>TRBV9|TRBJ2-1|TRBD2|-
CASSVVGTSGRNSYNEQFF
TGTGCCAGCAGCGTAGTAGGGACTAGCGGGAGGAACTCCTACAATGAGCAGTTCTTC
>TRBV14|TRBJ2-7|TRBD2|-
CASSPSGVWEQYF
TGTGCCAGCAGCCCTAGCGGGGTTTGGGAGCAGTACTTC
>TRBV3-1/TRBV3-2|TRBJ2-3|TRBD2|once
CASSQRVLAGTDTQYF
TGTGCCAGCAGCCAAAGGGTACTAGCGGGAACAGATACGCAGTATTTT
>TRBV30|TRBJ1-1|-|-
CAWSRGRNTEAFF
TGTGCCTGGAGTAGGGGTAGGAACACTGAAGCTTTCTTT
>TRBV19|TRBJ1-2|TRBD1|-
CASTPGDRVYGYTF
TGTGCCAGTACCCCCGGGGACAGGGTTTATGGCTACACCTTC
>TRBV7-7|TRBJ2-1|TRBD2|-
CASSLAAGGPDEQFF
TGTGCCAGCAGCTTAGCAGCGGGAGGGCCTGATGAGCAGTTCTTC
>TRBV7-2|TRBJ2-2|-|once
CASSLGAVGGTSGELFF
TGTGCCAGCAGCTTAGGGGCGGTGGGCGGGACGAGCGGGGAGCTGTTTTTT
>TRBV2|TRBJ2-3|-|-
CASSEGMQGIDTQYF
TGTGCCAGCAGTGAAGGGATGCAGGGGATAGATACGCAGTATTTT
>TRBV3-1/TRBV3-2|TRBJ2-1|-|-
CASSHAGSEQFF
TGTGCCAGCAGCCATGCGGGGAGTGAGCAGTTCTTC
>TRBV6-2/TRBV6-3|TRBJ1-1|TRBD1|-
CASSSPGTGVGAFF
TGTGCCAGCAGTTCCCCCGGGACAGGGGTCGGGGCTTTCTTT
>TRBV5-1|TRBJ1-1|-|-
CASSLDPNMNTEAFF
TGCGCCAGCAGCTTGGACCCGAACATGAACACTGAAGCTTTCTTT
>TRBV7-9|TRBJ2-5|-|-
CASSYGQTQETQYF
TGTGCCAGCAGCTACGGACAGACACAAGAGACCCAGTACTTC
>TRBV3-1/TRBV3-2|TRBJ1-5|-|-
CASSQEGRRGRAQPQHF
TGTGCCAGCAGCCAAGAAGGGCGGCGGGGGAGGGCGCAGCCCCAGCATTTT
>TRBV5-8|TRBJ1-5|-|once
CASSLDQGLPNQPQHF
TGTGCCAGCAGCTTGGATCAGGGGTTACCGAATCAGCCCCAGCATTTT
>TRBV3-1/TRBV3-2|TRBJ1-4|TRBD1|-
CASSPRQGNNEKLFF
TGTGCCAGCAGCCCTCGACAGGGTAATAATGAAAAACTGTTTTTT
>TRBV18|TRBJ1-6|TRBD1|-
CASSRTGQPNSPLHF
TGTGCCAGCTCACGGACGGGACAGCCAAATTCACCCCTCCACTTT
>TRBV7-2|TRBJ1-5|-|-
CASSFAAVRGQPQHF
TGTGCCAGCAGCTTCGCCGCGGTCAGGGGACAGCCCCAGCATTTT
>TRBV18|TRBJ1-2|TRBD1|-
CASSNGDSQDGYTF
TGTGCCAGCTCGAACGGGGACAGTCAAGATGGCTACACCTTC
>TRBV2|TRBJ1-5|-|-
CASRRTNQPQHF
TGTGCCAGCCGCAGGACAAATCAGCCCCAGCATTTT
>TRBV28|TRBJ1-5|TRBD1|few
CASSQGGRDSNQPQHF
TGTGCCAGCAGCCAAGGGGGCAGGGATAGCAATCAGCCCCAGCATTTT
>TRBV15|TRBJ1-6|-|-
CATAATGNSPLHF
TGTGCCACCGCCGCTACAGGGAATTCACCCCTCCACTTT
>TRBV28|TRBJ2-3|TRBD2|-
CASSSFSGGWADTQYF
TGTGCCAGCAGTTCCTTTAGCGGGGGGTGGGCAGATACGCAGTATTTT